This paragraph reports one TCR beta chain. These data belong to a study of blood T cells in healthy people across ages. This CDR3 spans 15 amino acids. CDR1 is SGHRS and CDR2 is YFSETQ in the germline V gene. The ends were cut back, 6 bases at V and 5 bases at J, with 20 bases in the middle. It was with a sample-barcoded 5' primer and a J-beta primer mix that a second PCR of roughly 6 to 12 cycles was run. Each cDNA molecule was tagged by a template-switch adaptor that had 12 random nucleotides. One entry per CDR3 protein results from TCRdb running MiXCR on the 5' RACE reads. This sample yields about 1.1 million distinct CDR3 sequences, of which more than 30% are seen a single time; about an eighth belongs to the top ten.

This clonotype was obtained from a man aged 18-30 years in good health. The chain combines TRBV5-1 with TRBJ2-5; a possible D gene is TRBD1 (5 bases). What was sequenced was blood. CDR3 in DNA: TGCGCCAGCACGTATCTCGACTCTGGGGCGGAGACCCAGTACTTC. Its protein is CASTYLDSGAETQYF.